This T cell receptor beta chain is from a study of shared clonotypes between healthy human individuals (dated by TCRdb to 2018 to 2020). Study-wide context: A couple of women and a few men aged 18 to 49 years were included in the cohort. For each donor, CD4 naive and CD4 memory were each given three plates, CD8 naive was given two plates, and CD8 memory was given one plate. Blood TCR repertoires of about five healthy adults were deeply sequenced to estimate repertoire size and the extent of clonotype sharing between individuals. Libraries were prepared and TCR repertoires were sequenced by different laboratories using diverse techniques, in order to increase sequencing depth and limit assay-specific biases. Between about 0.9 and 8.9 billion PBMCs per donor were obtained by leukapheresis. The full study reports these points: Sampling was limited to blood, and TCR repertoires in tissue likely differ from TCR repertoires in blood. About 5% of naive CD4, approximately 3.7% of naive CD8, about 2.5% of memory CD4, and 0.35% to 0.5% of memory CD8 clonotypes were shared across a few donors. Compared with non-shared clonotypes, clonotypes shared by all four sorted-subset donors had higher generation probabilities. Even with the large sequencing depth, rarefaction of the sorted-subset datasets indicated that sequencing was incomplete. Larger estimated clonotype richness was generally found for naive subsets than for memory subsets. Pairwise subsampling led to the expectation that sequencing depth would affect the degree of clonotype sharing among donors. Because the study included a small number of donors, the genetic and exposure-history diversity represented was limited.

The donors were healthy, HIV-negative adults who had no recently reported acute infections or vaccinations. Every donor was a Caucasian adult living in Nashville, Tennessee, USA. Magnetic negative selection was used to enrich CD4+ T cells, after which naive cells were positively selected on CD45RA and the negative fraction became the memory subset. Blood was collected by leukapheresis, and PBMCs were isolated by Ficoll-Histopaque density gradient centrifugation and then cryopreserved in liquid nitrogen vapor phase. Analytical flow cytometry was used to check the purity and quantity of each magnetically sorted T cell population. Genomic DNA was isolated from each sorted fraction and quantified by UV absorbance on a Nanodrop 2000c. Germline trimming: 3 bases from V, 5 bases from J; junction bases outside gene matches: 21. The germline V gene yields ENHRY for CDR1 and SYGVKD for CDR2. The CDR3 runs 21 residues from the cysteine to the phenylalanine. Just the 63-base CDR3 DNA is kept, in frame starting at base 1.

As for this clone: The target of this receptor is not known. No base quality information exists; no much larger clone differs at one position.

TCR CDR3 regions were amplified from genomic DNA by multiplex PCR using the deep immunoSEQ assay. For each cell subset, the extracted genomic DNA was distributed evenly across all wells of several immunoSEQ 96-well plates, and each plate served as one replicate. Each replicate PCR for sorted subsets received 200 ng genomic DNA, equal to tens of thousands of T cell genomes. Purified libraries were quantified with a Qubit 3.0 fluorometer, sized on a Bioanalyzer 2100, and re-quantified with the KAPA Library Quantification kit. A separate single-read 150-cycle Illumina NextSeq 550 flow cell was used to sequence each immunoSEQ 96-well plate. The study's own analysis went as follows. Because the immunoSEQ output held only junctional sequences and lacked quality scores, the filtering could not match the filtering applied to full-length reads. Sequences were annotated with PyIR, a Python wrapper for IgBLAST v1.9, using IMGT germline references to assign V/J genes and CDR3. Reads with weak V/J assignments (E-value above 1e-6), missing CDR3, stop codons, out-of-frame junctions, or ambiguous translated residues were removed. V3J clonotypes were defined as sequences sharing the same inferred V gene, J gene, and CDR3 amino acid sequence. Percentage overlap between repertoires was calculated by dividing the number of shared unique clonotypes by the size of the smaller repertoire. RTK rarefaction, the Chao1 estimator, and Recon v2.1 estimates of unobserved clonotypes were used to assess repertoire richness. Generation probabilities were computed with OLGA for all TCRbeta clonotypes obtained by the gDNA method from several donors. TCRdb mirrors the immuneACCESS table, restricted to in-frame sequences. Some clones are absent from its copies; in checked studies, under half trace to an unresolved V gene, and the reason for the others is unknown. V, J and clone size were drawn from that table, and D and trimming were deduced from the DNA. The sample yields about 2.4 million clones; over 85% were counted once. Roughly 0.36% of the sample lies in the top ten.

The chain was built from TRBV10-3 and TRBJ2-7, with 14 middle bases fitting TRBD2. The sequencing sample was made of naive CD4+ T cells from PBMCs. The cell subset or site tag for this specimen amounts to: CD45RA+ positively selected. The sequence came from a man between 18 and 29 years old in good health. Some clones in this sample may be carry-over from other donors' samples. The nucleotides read TGTGCCATCAGTGATGGGACAGGGGCTACCACGGGACTAGCGGGAGCCAACGAGCAGTACTTC. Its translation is CAISDGTGATTGLAGANEQYF.